This T cell receptor beta chain was profiled in a study of response to subunit inactivated influenza vaccine. Study-level findings and limits: Few additional T cells are recruited per seasonal influenza vaccination, authors suggested.

This clonotype was picked up many times. Its cognate antigen is unknown. CDR3 length equals 14 residues. Deletions cut 3 bases from V and 7 bases from J, with 16 bases between. TCRdb ran MiXCR on the RT-PCR reads and lists one entry per CDR3 protein. The sample includes more than 200,000 distinct CDR3 sequences, 12% of them seen just once. The source of this sequence is a man between 45 and 60 years old who received an inactivated influenza vaccine. The sample in question was non-naive T cells sorted from PBMCs, obtained around 14 days before vaccination. V gene TRBV12-3 or TRBV12-4 combines with J gene TRBJ2-7, with D maybe TRBD2 (6 bases). The CDR3 region is CASSLAAMEGEQYF. The DNA of the CDR3 is TGTGCCAGCAGTTTGGCGGCTATGGAGGGGGAGCAGTACTTC.